This T cell receptor (beta chain) was sequenced for a study of identical twins. TCRdb independently ran MiXCR on the 5' RACE reads; one entry per CDR3 protein. The sample shows approximately 1.8 million distinct CDR3 sequences, less than 40% of them seen only once. As for this clonotype: No antigen is known for it.

The CDR3 extends over 16 amino acids. Trimming removed 2 bases from V and 0 bases from J, with 11 bases in between. Germline V lookup: CDR1 SGHTA, CDR2 FQGNSA. Notes on the study in general: There were fewer insertions in abundant cord blood beta clonotypes, but memory repertoires showed no such pattern. Model-predicted out-of-frame TCR alpha sharing fell below observed values in monozygotic twins.

Specimen: cord blood. The source is a newborn girl in good health. The chain combines TRBV7-2 with TRBJ2-1, with D tentatively TRBD1 (5 bases). The CDR3 region has the DNA TGTGCCAGCAGCTTAAAGGCAGGGCCCTCCTACAATGAGCAGTTCTTC. Translating gives CASSLKAGPSYNEQFF.